These T cell receptor beta chains were read from a single sample in a study of OX40 agonist ivuxolimab in advanced cancers. Profiled with immunoSEQ multiplex PCR; TCRdb holds only in-frame clones, not every one. In the table there are tens of thousands of clones, 81% of which are singletons. The material was CD4+ or CD8+ T cells sorted from blood, obtained in a trial of the OX40 agonist ivuxolimab. These receptors all come from an adult with an advanced solid tumor such as melanoma, head and neck, liver or kidney cancer. The CDR3 runs from the conserved cysteine through the conserved F or W. The order of the fields is clone size, D gene, J gene, V gene, CDR3 protein, CDR3 DNA. The D gene is left open where the match is weak. The size of a clone is reported for some rows only, either as once, few or many, or as a class for expanded clones.

- | - | TRBJ2-3 | TRBV11-2 | CASSLGGGTDTQYF | TGTGCCAGCAGCTTGGGGGGCGGTACAGATACGCAGTATTTT
- | - | TRBJ1-4 | TRBV2 | CASSEDRFNEKLFF | TGTGCCAGCAGCGAAGACAGATTTAATGAAAAACTGTTTTTT
- | - | TRBJ1-2 | TRBV5-1 | CASNNPNRLDGYTF | TGCGCCAGCAACAACCCGAACAGGTTAGATGGCTACACCTTC
- | - | TRBJ2-2 | TRBV7-2 | CASSFGVSPSTGELFF | TGTGCCAGCAGCTTCGGGGTCAGCCCATCCACCGGGGAGCTGTTTTTT
- | - | TRBJ1-5 | TRBV7-9 | CASSFSGNSNQPQHF | TGTGCCAGCAGCTTCTCTGGGAATAGCAATCAGCCCCAGCATTTT
- | - | TRBJ2-5 | TRBV4-1 | CASSQVLGTETQYF | TGCGCCAGCAGCCAAGTCTTGGGGACTGAGACCCAGTACTTC
- | - | TRBJ2-7 | TRBV6-5 | CASSLPGQTYEQYF | TGTGCCAGCAGTTTACCGGGACAAACCTACGAGCAGTACTTC
- | TRBD1 | TRBJ1-5 | TRBV30 | CAWSRTGWNQPQHF | TGTGCCTGGAGTCGGACAGGGTGGAATCAGCCCCAGCATTTT
- | - | TRBJ2-2 | TRBV20-1 | CSGGNTGELFF | TGCAGTGGGGGGAACACCGGGGAGCTGTTTTTT
- | - | TRBJ1-5 | TRBV5-5 | CASSFWGNSNQPQHF | TGTGCCAGCAGCTTTTGGGGCAATAGCAATCAGCCCCAGCATTTT
- | TRBD1 | TRBJ2-7 | TRBV11-2 | CASSFDYGTGGSGSYEQYF | TGTGCCAGCAGCTTCGACTATGGGACAGGGGGCTCGGGCTCCTACGAGCAGTACTTC
few | - | TRBJ2-3 | TRBV1 | CTSSQVSFRGIPPTDTQYF | TGCACCAGCAGCCAAGTTTCCTTCCGCGGGATCCCCCCCACAGATACGCAGTATTTT
- | - | TRBJ2-6 | TRBV7-9 | CASSPSGTDFSGANVLTF | TGTGCCAGCAGCCCATCCGGGACGGATTTTTCTGGGGCCAACGTCCTGACTTTC
few | TRBD1 | TRBJ1-1 | TRBV29-1 | CSVAGTGEGDTEAFF | TGCAGCGTAGCGGGGACAGGGGAAGGAGACACTGAAGCTTTCTTT
- | - | TRBJ1-1 | TRBV5-6 | CASSLGDNVLAFF | TGTGCCAGCAGCTTGGGGGACAACGTTTTAGCTTTCTTT
- | TRBD2 | TRBJ2-2 | TRBV12-5 | CASSGRVYGELFF | TGTGCTAGTAGCGGGAGGGTTTACGGGGAGCTGTTTTTT
once | - | TRBJ1-1 | TRBV5-1 | CASSFGGNTEAFF | TGCGCCAGCAGCTTCGGGGGTAACACTGAAGCTTTCTTT
few | - | TRBJ2-1 | TRBV9 | CASSKDSFSYNEQFF | TGTGCCAGCAGCAAGGACAGCTTCTCCTACAATGAGCAGTTCTTC
few | TRBD2 | TRBJ2-2 | TRBV9 | CASSVGGRERYGELFF | TGTGCCAGCAGCGTGGGCGGGAGGGAACGTTACGGGGAGCTGTTTTTT
- | - | TRBJ1-2 | TRBV9 | CASSAEGAIQYSYGYTF | TGTGCCAGCAGCGCGGAAGGGGCCATCCAATATTCCTATGGCTACACCTTC
- | - | TRBJ2-3 | TRBV7-9 | CASSHQGPTSTDTQYF | TGTGCCAGCAGTCATCAGGGGCCGACAAGCACAGATACGCAGTATTTT
few | - | TRBJ2-1 | TRBV9 | CASSVEGDLVEQFF | TGTGCCAGCAGCGTTGAGGGAGATCTCGTTGAGCAGTTCTTC
- | - | TRBJ1-5 | TRBV4-2 | CASRGEGNQPQHF | TGTGCCAGCAGGGGGGAGGGCAATCAGCCCCAGCATTTT
- | - | TRBJ2-7 | TRBV28 | CASSLRGTPYEQYF | TGTGCCAGCAGTTTACGAGGGACGCCCTACGAGCAGTACTTC
- | - | TRBJ1-1 | TRBV2 | CASRAGRNTEAFF | TGTGCCAGCAGGGCCGGGAGGAACACTGAAGCTTTCTTT
- | - | TRBJ1-5 | TRBV7-9 | CASSSYGGNSNQPQHF | TGTGCCAGCAGCTCTTATGGGGGAAATAGCAATCAGCCCCAGCATTTT
few | - | TRBJ2-1 | TRBV27 | CASSGAERENEQFF | TGTGCCAGCTCCGGGGCCGAGAGGGAGAATGAGCAGTTCTTC
- | - | TRBJ2-7 | TRBV5-1 | CASSLDRTYEQYF | TGCGCCAGCAGCCTGGACAGAACCTACGAGCAGTACTTC
once | - | TRBJ1-2 | TRBV7-2 | CASSFGGPYGYTF | TGTGCCAGCAGCTTCGGCGGCCCTTATGGCTACACCTTC
few | TRBD1 | TRBJ1-2 | TRBV7-9 | CASSLEDRVNYGYTF | TGTGCCAGCAGCTTGGAAGACAGGGTTAACTATGGCTACACCTTC
- | - | TRBJ2-1 | TRBV5-1 | CASSFGGWGSYNEQFF | TGCGCCAGCAGCTTTGGAGGCTGGGGGTCCTACAATGAGCAGTTCTTC